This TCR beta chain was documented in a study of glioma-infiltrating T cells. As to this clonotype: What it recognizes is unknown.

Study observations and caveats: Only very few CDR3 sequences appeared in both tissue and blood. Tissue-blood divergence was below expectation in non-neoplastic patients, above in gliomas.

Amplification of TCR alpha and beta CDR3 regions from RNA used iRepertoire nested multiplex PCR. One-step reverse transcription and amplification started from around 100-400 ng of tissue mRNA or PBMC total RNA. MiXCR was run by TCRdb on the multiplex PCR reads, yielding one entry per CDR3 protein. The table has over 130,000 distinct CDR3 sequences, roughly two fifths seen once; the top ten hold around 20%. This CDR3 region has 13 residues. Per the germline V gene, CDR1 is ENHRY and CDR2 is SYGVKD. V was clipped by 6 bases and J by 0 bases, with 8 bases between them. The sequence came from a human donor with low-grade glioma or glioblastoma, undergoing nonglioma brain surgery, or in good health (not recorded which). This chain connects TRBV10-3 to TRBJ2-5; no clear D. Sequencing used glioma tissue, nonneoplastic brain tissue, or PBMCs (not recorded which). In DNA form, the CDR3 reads TGTGCCATCAGACGACTCGACCAAGAGACCCAGTACTTC. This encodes CAIRRLDQETQYF.